Following are 21 T cell receptor beta chains from one sample sequenced in a study of T-cell memory formation after mild COVID-19. From the 5' RACE reads, TCRdb called clonotypes with MiXCR, one entry per CDR3 protein. Among under 300,000 distinct CDR3 sequences listed, more than 15% were seen once. Sequences were obtained from PBMCs or a T cell subset sorted from them (not recorded which). Every receptor here comes from a man aged 18 to 29 who had mild COVID-19 (a few samples of this study predate the infection). Cell type and time point are not known.

The chain joins TRBV6-2 or TRBV6-3 to TRBJ2-1; 10 positions match TRBD2. CDR1 and CDR2 (germline): MNHEY, SVGEGT. The CDR3 spans 14 residues. After removal of 4 bases from V and 3 bases from J, the junction contained 0 bases not matched to a gene. This chain's CDR3 is CASSWTSGYNEQFF. Written as DNA, the CDR3 is TGTGCCAGCAGTTGGACTAGCGGCTACAATGAGCAGTTCTTC.

The CDR3 loop reads CATSETPDRNNEQFF. In DNA form, the CDR3 reads TGTGCCACCAGCGAAACCCCGGACAGAAACAATGAGCAGTTCTTC. The rearrangement links TRBV15 to TRBJ2-1, with a weak D call TRBD1 (6 bases). V was pared by 5 bases and J by 5 bases, with 16 bases between. The CDR3 loop spans 15 amino acids. CDR1 and CDR2 (germline): LNHNV, YYDKDF (reference sequence).

The genes are TRBV29-1 and TRBJ2-6; D might be TRBD2 (6 bases). Germline loops: CDR1 SQVTM, CDR2 ANQGSEA. The CDR3 length is 15 residues. Trimming took 6 bases from V and 0 from J, leaving 12 bases between them. DNA for the CDR3: TGCAGCGTGCCGGGACTGGTCTCTGGGGCCAACGTCCTGACTTTC. Amino acids: CSVPGLVSGANVLTF.

The CDR3 nucleotides are TGCAGCGTGAGGACAGGCCTCTGGGGGGAAAAACTGTTTTTT. Translated, it gives CSVRTGLWGEKLFF. This chain uses TRBV29-1 with TRBJ1-4; 7 bases match TRBD1. CDR1 and CDR2 (germline): SQVTM, ANQGSEA. J was trimmed by 8 bases and V by 6 bases; bases with no gene match: 12. This CDR3 region has 14 residues.

The gene calls are TRBV7-8 and TRBJ2-2, with a tentative D call TRBD2 (6 bases). V lost 5 bases, J lost 3 bases, and 16 bases lay in between. There are 16 residues in the CDR3. Germline loops: CDR1 SGHVS, CDR2 FQNEAQ. The CDR3: CASSPIGTGDTGELFF. As DNA, the CDR3 is TGTGCCAGCAGCCCGATAGGAACGGGGGACACCGGGGAGCTGTTTTTT.

The chain links TRBV6-1 to TRBJ1-2; perhaps TRBD1 as D (5 bases). Trimming stripped 5 bases from V and 0 bases from J, with 16 bases between. The CDR3 has 16 amino acids. Germline values: CDR1 MNHNS, CDR2 SASEGT. CDR3 bases: TGTGCCAGCAGTTCGAACTTTTTGGGGGCTAACTATGGCTACACCTTC. Residues: CASSSNFLGANYGYTF.

The chain combines TRBV2 with TRBJ1-4; 8 bases agree with TRBD1. Germline CDR1 and CDR2: SNHLY and FYNNEI. This CDR3 has 15 residues. V shed 6 bases and J 4 bases; nucleotides not matched to a gene: 7. The CDR3 is CASRARQGINEKLFF. The CDR3 DNA sequence: TGTGCCAGCAGGGCACGACAGGGGATTAATGAAAAACTGTTTTTT.

V and J are TRBV7-2 and TRBJ2-1; TRBD1 matches 7 bases. J gave up 5 bases and V 5 bases, and 3 bases lay outside the gene matches. Germline V gives CDR1 SGHTA, CDR2 FQGNSA. The CDR3 spans 13 residues. CDR3 sequence reads: CASSRGQHNEQFF. The CDR3 coding sequence is TGTGCCAGCAGCAGGGGACAGCACAATGAGCAGTTCTTC.

This clonotype showed up just a few times. The chain combines TRBV25-1 with TRBJ2-1, with unresolved D. V lost 6 bases and J 7 bases, leaving 16 bases between the germline ends. Germline V gene sequence: CDR1 MGHDK, CDR2 SYGVNS. This CDR3 contains 14 residues. CDR3 coding DNA: TGTGCCAGCAGAGCTATGGGCACCGGGAATGAGCAGTTCTTC. It encodes CASRAMGTGNEQFF.

As regards this clonotype: A read error may produce the germline difference seen at one junction end. The chain employs TRBV6-5 and TRBJ1-2; 10 bases are a match to TRBD1. Germline assignment: CDR1 MNHEY and CDR2 SVGAGI. CDR3 length: 17 amino acids. CDR3 loop: CASSPLPGQGLGYVYTF. The CDR3 DNA reads TGTGCCAGCAGTCCCCTTCCGGGACAGGGGTTAGGATATGTCTACACCTTC.

The J gene is TRBJ2-7, the V gene TRBV6-5; TRBD1 is a possible D gene (5 bases). The V gene's germline CDR1 is MNHEY and CDR2 SVGAGI. The length of the CDR3 is 14 residues. The V end was cut by 7 bases, the J end by 2 bases, with 15 bases between. The CDR3 protein is CASKRQTGPYEQYF. For the CDR3, the DNA is TGTGCCAGCAAAAGACAGACTGGGCCCTACGAGCAGTACTTC.

This clonotype was detected a few times. The chain uses TRBV15 and TRBJ2-1, with D possibly TRBD2 on 6 matching bases. The CDR3 runs to 14 residues. V was shortened by 1 base and J by 8 bases, with 12 bases between the two germline ends. Germline lookup yields CDR1 LNHNV and CDR2 YYDKDF (reference sequence). CDR3 in amino acids: CATSRVPGGDEQFF. In nucleotides, the CDR3 is TGTGCCACCAGCAGAGTTCCGGGCGGGGATGAGCAGTTCTTC.

There are many counts of this clonotype. V and J are TRBV4-2 and TRBJ1-2; unclear D gene. With 0 bases removed from V and 0 bases from J, the gap between germline ends came to 11 bases. Germline CDR1 is LGHNA and CDR2 is YNFKEQ. This CDR3 has 16 amino acids. CDR3 nucleotide sequence: TGTGCCAGCAGCCAAGAACGGGCAGCTACTAACTATGGCTACACCTTC. Its protein product is CASSQERAATNYGYTF.

The CDR3 is CASSQVGRVANQPQHF. The DNA for the CDR3 is TGCGCCAGCAGCCAAGTGGGCAGGGTGGCCAATCAGCCCCAGCATTTT. V is TRBV4-1 and J is TRBJ1-5; D is perhaps TRBD1 (5 bases). The CDR3 runs 16 residues. CDR1 and CDR2 (germline): MGHRA, YSYEKL. V gave up 1 base and J gave up 3 bases, with 13 bases separating them.

The chain links TRBV2 to TRBJ2-1, with TRBD2 matching over 8 bases. Per germline, CDR1 SNHLY and CDR2 FYNNEI. V trimming: 2 bases; J trimming: 8 bases; junction bases outside the gene matches: 5. The CDR3 is 14 amino acids. For the CDR3, the DNA is TGTGCCAGCAGTGAAAGGCGGGGGGCTGATGAGCAGTTCTTC. Translation: CASSERRGADEQFF.

This clonotype has a single count. The gene calls are TRBV5-1 and TRBJ1-5; D not resolved. Germline V gene sequence: CDR1 SGHRS, CDR2 YFSETQ. This CDR3 is 13 amino acids long. The germline V and J ends were trimmed by 0 bases and 8 bases, with 9 bases remaining between them. CDR3 loop: CASSLVPREPQHF. CDR3 in DNA: TGCGCCAGCAGCTTGGTCCCCAGAGAGCCCCAGCATTTT. Variable domain in full (rest from reference TRBV5-1 and TRBJ1-5): KAGVTQTPRYLIKTRGQQVTLSCSPISGHRSVSWYQQTPGQGLQFLFEYFSETQRNKGNFPGRFSGRQFSNSRSEMNVSTLELGDSALYLCASSLVPREPQHFGDGTRLSIL.

This clonotype was counted once. Since the CDR3 does not end with the conserved phenylalanine or tryptophan, this likely comes from a read error. V usage is TRBV5-1 and J usage is TRBJ2-7, with D uncertain. The V gene's germline CDR1 is SGHRS and CDR2 YFSETQ. CDR3 length: 13 amino acids. V was trimmed by 0 bases and J by 2 bases, leaving 6 bases between them. CDR3: CASSLGEAYEQYS. DNA of the CDR3: TGCGCCAGCAGCTTGGGGGAAGCCTACGAGCAGTACTCC.

This clonotype was found a few times. V usage is TRBV11-2 and J usage is TRBJ2-1; 7 nucleotides align to TRBD1. The ends lost 5 bases at V and 2 bases at J; junction bases unmatched: 9. Looked up from germline, CDR1 is SGHAT and CDR2 is FQNNGV. The CDR3 covers 16 residues. The CDR3 bases are TGTGCCAGCAGCGTAACAGGGGAATACCCCTACAATGAGCAGTTCTTC. This gives the protein CASSVTGEYPYNEQFF.

Turning to this clonotype: Given a much more abundant clone one base away, this may be a read error. The chain carries TRBV6-2 or TRBV6-3 and TRBJ2-2; TRBD2 agrees at 8 bases. In germline, CDR1 is MNHEY, CDR2 SVGEGT. This CDR3 comprises 13 residues. J was trimmed by 3 bases and V by 6 bases; bases with no gene match: 0. The CDR3 sequence: CASSGGDTGELFF. The CDR3 bases are TGTGCCAGCAGCGGGGGGGACACCGGGGAGCTGTTTTTT.

This clonotype has only a few counts. V and J are TRBV12-3 or TRBV12-4 and TRBJ2-1, with 7 bases aligning to TRBD2. This CDR3 is 12 amino acids long. With 5 bases clipped from V and 12 bases from J, the junction kept 7 bases outside the gene matches. This CDR3 reads CASSPGTTGQFF. The CDR3 DNA reads TGTGCCAGCAGTCCCGGGACTACAGGGCAGTTCTTC.

The chain has TRBV5-1 and TRBJ2-1, with D perhaps being TRBD1 or TRBD2 (7 bases each). CDR3 length equals 14 residues. V was trimmed by 4 bases and J by 4 bases, leaving 12 bases between them. CDR1 SGHRS and CDR2 YFSETQ come from the germline V gene. CDR3 sequence: CASSREGAYNEQFF. CDR3 DNA sequence: TGCGCCAGCAGCAGGGAGGGGGCGTACAATGAGCAGTTCTTC.